A single TCR beta chain is shown here with its context. Its antigen is undetermined. The data belong to a study of shared clonotypes between healthy human individuals. The study used around 96 million PBMCs per unsorted sample for genomic DNA. General observations from the study: Depth of sequencing was expected to influence donor clonotype sharing.

As handled by the study authors: Filtering differed, since immunoSEQ gave only junction sequences and no quality scores. The repertoire was sequenced with immunoSEQ multiplex PCR; TCRdb's copy has only in-frame clones and lacks some. The DNA gave D and trimming, while V, J and clone size come from that table. The table shows about 450,000 clones, with roughly 78% occurring only once. V lost 5 bases to trimming and J lost 6 bases; unmatched junction nucleotides: 12. The CDR3 consists of 16 residues. CDR1 is SNHLY and CDR2 is FYNNEI in the germline V gene. Material for sequencing was PBMCs. The TCR comes from a middle-aged woman in good health. Some clones in this sample may be carry-over from other donors' samples. The chain is built from TRBV2 and TRBJ1-4, with TRBD1 matching 7 bases. CDR3 bases: TGTGCCAGCAGTCAAGAGAGGGACAGCAGATATGAAAAACTGTTTTTT. This translates into CASSQERDSRYEKLFF.